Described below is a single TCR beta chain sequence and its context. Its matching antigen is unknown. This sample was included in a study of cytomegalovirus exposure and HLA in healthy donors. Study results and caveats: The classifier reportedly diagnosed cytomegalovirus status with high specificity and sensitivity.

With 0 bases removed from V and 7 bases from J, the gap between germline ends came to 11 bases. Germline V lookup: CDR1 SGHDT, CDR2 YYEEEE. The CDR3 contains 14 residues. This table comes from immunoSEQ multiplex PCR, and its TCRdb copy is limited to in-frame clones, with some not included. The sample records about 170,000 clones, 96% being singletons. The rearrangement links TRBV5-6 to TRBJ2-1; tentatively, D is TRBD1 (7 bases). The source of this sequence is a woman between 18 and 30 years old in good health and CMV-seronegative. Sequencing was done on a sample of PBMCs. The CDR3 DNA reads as TGTGCCAGCAGCTTGGTCCCAGGGGGGAATGAGCAGTTCTTC. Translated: CASSLVPGGNEQFF.